Presented here are 22 T cell receptor beta chains from one specimen sequenced in a study of CD8 T cells in ankylosing spondylitis. TCRdb itself ran the 5' RACE reads through MiXCR, one entry per CDR3 protein. Counted here are about 800,000 distinct CDR3 sequences, roughly 10% occurring once; the ten biggest clones make up about 0.49%. Study-wide points: Ankylosing spondylitis blood appeared to be characterized by a TCR beta motif of about 8 highly homologous variants.

These TCRs' antigens remain unknown. The sequencing input was blood, either unsorted or a sorted T cell fraction (not recorded which). These receptors were collected from a male donor with ankylosing spondylitis.

This clonotype was observed at least ten times. The chain carries TRBV6-1 and TRBJ1-1; D perhaps matches TRBD1 (5 bases). This CDR3 has 15 amino acids. Germline CDR1 is MNHNS and CDR2 is SASEGT. The germline V and J ends were trimmed by 6 bases and 3 bases, with 17 bases remaining between them. CDR3 protein: CASSSPFGRDTEAFF. The CDR3 DNA reads TGTGCCAGCAGCTCCCCCTTTGGCAGGGACACTGAAGCTTTCTTT.

J is TRBJ2-1 and V is TRBV12-3 or TRBV12-4; 11 bases fit TRBD2. The CDR3 has 16 residues. J was trimmed by 4 bases and V by 5 bases; bases with no gene match: 7. This CDR3 reads CASSRRLAGSYNEQFF. CDR3 sequence (DNA): TGTGCCAGCAGTCGTAGACTAGCGGGGTCGTACAATGAGCAGTTCTTC.

This clonotype was recorded a few times. The CDR3 loop is CATSRGTGRVTDTQYF. DNA of the CDR3: TGTGCCACCAGCAGGGGGACAGGGAGGGTCACAGATACGCAGTATTTT. This rearrangement joins TRBV15 to TRBJ2-3; 9 nucleotides match TRBD1. The CDR3 runs to 16 residues. Germline lookup yields CDR1 LNHNV and CDR2 YYDKDF (reference sequence). Trimming cost V 3 bases and J 2 bases; bases outside gene matches: 6.

V and J are TRBV15 and TRBJ1-6; the D gene is possibly TRBD1 (5 bases). Trimming took off 0 bases at V and 4 bases at J, with 25 bases between the two ends. The CDR3 loop spans 21 amino acids. Germline V gene data show CDR1 as LNHNV and CDR2 as YYDKDF (reference sequence). The CDR3 region is CATSRDLQLTKTGGYNSPLHF. CDR3 nucleotides: TGTGCCACCAGCAGAGATTTGCAGCTGACCAAAACGGGGGGTTATAATTCACCCCTCCACTTT.

This clonotype was found a few times. The V and J genes are TRBV20-1 and TRBJ1-2; D is possibly TRBD1 (5 bases). The CDR3 length is 13 residues. With 3 bases removed from V and 4 bases from J, the gap between germline ends came to 12 bases. CDR1 DFQATT and CDR2 SNEGSKA come from the germline V gene (reference sequence). CDR3 residues: CSARTEIFYGYTF. Here the CDR3 DNA reads TGCAGTGCTAGGACAGAGATTTTCTATGGCTACACCTTC.

The chain recombines TRBV7-9 with TRBJ1-1, with a possible D match to TRBD1 (5 bases). The CDR3 is 15 amino acids. Trimming removed 5 bases from V and 5 bases from J, with 18 bases in between. The V gene's germline CDR1 is SEHNR and CDR2 FQNEAQ (reference sequence). This chain's CDR3 is CASSQRWGVGTEAFF. CDR3 bases: TGTGCCAGCAGCCAGCGCTGGGGGGTTGGGACTGAAGCTTTCTTT. Drawing the rest from reference TRBV7-9 and TRBJ1-1, the complete variable domain is DTGVSQNPRHKITKRGQNVTFRCDPISEHNRLYWYRQTLGQGPEFLTYFQNEAQLEKSRLLSDRFSAERPKGSFSTLEIQRTEQGDSAMYLCASSQRWGVGTEAFFGQGTRLTVV.

The chain joins TRBV4-1 to TRBJ2-7, with 7 bases identical to TRBD1. Trimming removed 6 bases from V and 0 bases from J; junction bases left unmatched: 5. This CDR3 is built from 14 residues. From germline, CDR1 is MGHRA and CDR2 YSYEKL. This chain's CDR3 is CASRYRDSSYEQYF. CDR3 nucleotides: TGCGCCAGCAGATACCGGGACAGCTCCTACGAGCAGTACTTC.

This clonotype was recorded a few times. The CDR3 bases are TGCAGTGCTAGAGATGAGGGGGCGCTTTTCTATGGCTACACCTTC. It codes for CSARDEGALFYGYTF. V is TRBV20-1 and J is TRBJ1-2; TRBD1 agrees at 7 bases. Trimming took 0 bases from V and 4 from J; bases not matched to a gene: 8. The CDR3 loop spans 15 amino acids. Germline V gives CDR1 DFQATT, CDR2 SNEGSKA (reference sequence).

Many counts were recorded for this clonotype. This sequence joins TRBV28 and TRBJ2-5, with D maybe TRBD2 (6 bases). Germline loops: CDR1 MDHEN, CDR2 SYDVKM. The CDR3 is 16 residues long. The V end was cut by 3 bases, the J end by 0 bases, with 14 bases between. The CDR3 region is CASSLAGPIYQETQYF. CDR3 in DNA: TGTGCCAGCAGTTTGGCGGGGCCCATATACCAAGAGACCCAGTACTTC.

Many counts were recorded for this clonotype. V and J are TRBV4-2 and TRBJ1-4; D gene uncertain. CDR1 and CDR2 from the germline V gene are LGHNA and YNFKEQ. The ends were cut back, 1 base at V and 1 base at J, with 7 bases in the middle. This CDR3 is 15 amino acids long. The CDR3 region is CASSQGEVTNEKLFF. The CDR3 DNA sequence: TGTGCCAGCAGCCAAGGCGAAGTAACTAATGAAAAACTGTTTTTT.

This clonotype turned up a few times. V is TRBV27 and J is TRBJ2-7, with 7 bases aligning to TRBD1. The CDR3 consists of 11 residues. Germline CDR1 MNHEY, CDR2 SMNVEV (reference sequence). V gave up 8 bases and J gave up 13 bases; unmatched junction bases: 11. The CDR3 here is CASGWTGPFYF. CDR3 in DNA: TGTGCCAGCGGGTGGACAGGCCCTTTCTACTTC.

The rearrangement links TRBV7-2 to TRBJ2-1; D uncertain. This CDR3 has 16 residues. Trimming left V 0 bases short and J 0 bases short, with 9 bases between. Germline V gene sequence: CDR1 SGHTA, CDR2 FQGNSA. The CDR3 DNA follows: TGTGCCAGCAGCTTAGCGGTTCCTCTCTCCTACAATGAGCAGTTCTTC. This encodes CASSLAVPLSYNEQFF.

This sequence joins TRBV20-1 and TRBJ2-7, with D tentatively TRBD2 (5 bases). Germline V CDR1 and CDR2: DFQATT, SNEGSKA (reference sequence). The CDR3 spans 14 residues. Trimming took off 6 bases at V and 3 bases at J, with 18 bases between the two ends. The CDR3 nucleotides are TGCAGTGCCCCTCCCGGACTTAGGGTCTACGAGCAGTACTTC. This gives the protein CSAPPGLRVYEQYF.

V usage is TRBV6-6 and J usage is TRBJ2-7; D unresolved. The germline CDR1 and CDR2 sequences are MNHNY and SVGAGI (reference sequence). V shed 0 bases and J shed 4 bases, with 7 bases lying between them. The CDR3 sequence is 13 residues long. This CDR3 reads CASSYSVRYEQYF. The CDR3 DNA sequence: TGTGCCAGCAGTTACTCGGTCCGATACGAGCAGTACTTC.

The chain joins TRBV29-1 to TRBJ2-3, with D perhaps given as TRBD1 or TRBD2 (7 bases each). The CDR3 spans 13 residues. Trimming shortened V by 3 bases and J by 3 bases, and 10 bases separated the two germline ends. From germline, CDR1 is SQVTM and CDR2 ANQGSEA. The CDR3 protein is CSVDQGGTDTQYF. The CDR3 coding sequence is TGCAGCGTTGATCAGGGGGGGACAGATACGCAGTATTTT.

This rearrangement joins TRBV20-1 to TRBJ2-1; D unclear. Per the germline V gene, CDR1 is DFQATT and CDR2 is SNEGSKA (reference sequence). The CDR3 extends over 16 amino acids. V was shortened by 3 bases and J by 4 bases, with 19 bases between the two germline ends. The CDR3 sequence: CSARYYGGATYNEQFF. CDR3 in DNA: TGCAGTGCTAGGTACTACGGCGGAGCCACATACAATGAGCAGTTCTTC.

This clonotype was seen many times. V and J are TRBV6-1 and TRBJ2-2; no firm D call. Germline V gives CDR1 MNHNS, CDR2 SASEGT. The CDR3 extends over 16 amino acids. The ends were cut back, 6 bases at V and 0 bases at J, with 14 bases in the middle. CDR3 amino acids: CASSPSSPANTGELFF. The CDR3 region has the DNA TGTGCCAGCAGCCCGTCGAGCCCCGCGAACACCGGGGAGCTGTTTTTT.

This clonotype was found many times. The chain uses TRBV5-1 and TRBJ2-3, with D possibly matching TRBD2 (5 bases). Germline V gives CDR1 SGHRS, CDR2 YFSETQ. The CDR3 is 14 amino acids. V was pared by 0 bases and J by 4 bases, with 9 bases between. DNA of the CDR3: TGCGCCAGCAGCTTGGGAGGGCCGCCAGATACGCAGTATTTT. Protein product: CASSLGGPPDTQYF.

V gene TRBV4-3 combines with J gene TRBJ2-5; no clear D. Germline V gene sequence: CDR1 LGHNA, CDR2 YSLEER. The CDR3 has 14 amino acids. Trimming left V 4 bases short and J 4 bases short, with 13 bases between. The CDR3 protein is CASSRREVGETQYF. The CDR3 DNA follows: TGCGCCAGCAGCCGCCGTGAGGTCGGAGAGACCCAGTACTTC.

Only a few counts were recorded for this clonotype. The rearrangement joins TRBV20-1 to TRBJ2-6; unclear D gene. Germline CDR1 reads DFQATT; CDR2 reads SNEGSKA (reference sequence). This CDR3 has 12 residues. V was clipped by 8 bases and J by 1 base, with 6 bases between them. The CDR3 DNA reads as TGCAGTCTAAATTCTGGGGCCAACGTCCTGACTTTC. Its protein product is CSLNSGANVLTF.

Only one count was recorded for this clonotype. This chain's CDR3 is CASSRQGETNEKLFF. The CDR3 region has the DNA TGTGCCAGCAGCCGACAGGGGGAGACGAATGAAAAACTGTTTTTT. The chain employs TRBV4-2 and TRBJ1-4; 9 bases align to TRBD1. Germline-derived CDR1 and CDR2 are LGHNA and YNFKEQ. The CDR3 length is 15 residues. J was trimmed by 5 bases and V by 4 bases; bases with no gene match: 5.

This clonotype was recorded at least ten times. This chain connects TRBV7-2 to TRBJ2-5; 7 bases match TRBD1. Germline V gene lookup returns CDR1 SGHTA and CDR2 FQGNSA. CDR3 length: 14 residues. V lost 5 bases, J lost 2 bases, and 5 bases stayed unmatched. CDR3 residues: CASSARDRQETQYF. The CDR3 DNA is TGTGCCAGCAGCGCCCGGGACAGACAAGAGACCCAGTACTTC.